A single sample gave rise to the 18 T cell receptor beta chains below, sequenced in a study of Ad26.COV2.S vaccination and SARS-CoV-2 variants. Treatment indicated: 15 to 20 received Ad26.COV2.S at low or high dose, single or two shots; roughly five received placebo; per-sample allocation not given. Samples analyzed were those drawn on day 63 after the first vaccine or placebo injection. Generated by immunoSEQ multiplex PCR, the TCRdb table keeps only in-frame clones and is missing some. This table holds roughly 500,000 clones, around 88% found once. This specimen was peripheral blood, taken in a trial of Ad26.COV2.S vaccine versus placebo. The origin of the receptors is a person aged 18-65 years who received the Ad26.COV2.S COVID-19 vaccine or a placebo.

The rearrangement links TRBV11-2 to TRBJ2-1; D is ambiguous. The germline V and J ends were trimmed by 0 bases and 9 bases, with 12 bases remaining between them. Germline CDR1 and CDR2: SGHAT and FQNNGV. The CDR3 extends over 14 amino acids. The CDR3 DNA reads as TGTGCCAGCAGCTTAGACGGAGTAGTGGGTGAGCAGTTCTTC. It translates to CASSLDGVVGEQFF.

This clone is a singleton in its sample. The chain couples TRBV10-3 to TRBJ2-7; D tentatively reads TRBD1 or TRBD2 (5 bases each). There are 10 residues in the CDR3. Trimming took off 8 bases at V and 6 bases at J, with 8 bases between the two ends. Germline V gene sequence: CDR1 ENHRY, CDR2 SYGVKD. The CDR3 sequence is CAIGGGEQYF. The DNA of the CDR3 is TGTGCCATCGGTGGGGGCGAGCAGTACTTC.

The sample holds one count of this clone. The V call is TRBV12-2, the J call TRBJ1-2; the table's TRBD1 call for D was not verified on the DNA. TRBV12-2 counts as a pseudogene. The CDR3 loop spans 15 amino acids. This CDR3 is CASRLGQGVRDGYTF. The DNA of the CDR3 is TGTGCAAGTCGCTTAGGACAGGGGGTGAGGGATGGCTACACCTTC.

As regards this clone: Other DNA sequences in this specimen translate into the identical CDR3. This chain connects TRBV9 to TRBJ1-2, with D unclear. This CDR3 is built from 13 residues. Germline assignment: CDR1 SGDLS and CDR2 YYNGEE. Trimming stripped 0 bases from V and 4 bases from J, with 7 bases between. The CDR3 DNA reads TGTGCCAGCAGCGTAGTGGGAGGCTATGGCTACACCTTC. Translated, it gives CASSVVGGYGYTF.

This sequence joins TRBV28 and TRBJ2-1; 14 bases agree with TRBD2. The germline CDR1 and CDR2 sequences are MDHEN and SYDVKM. V lost 10 bases to trimming and J lost 1 base; unmatched junction nucleotides: 18. The CDR3 extends over 20 amino acids. The CDR3 DNA is TGTGCCACTCAGCCCGGGACTAGCGGGAGAGTTAGGGGATCCTACAATGAGCAGTTCTTC. It specifies CATQPGTSGRVRGSYNEQFF.

This chain uses TRBV7-9 with TRBJ2-1; D remains unclear. V lost 0 bases to trimming and J lost 2 bases, with 11 bases between them. The length of the CDR3 is 16 residues. The V gene's germline CDR1 is SEHNR and CDR2 FQNEAQ (reference sequence). DNA of the CDR3: TGTGCCAGCAGCTTAGCGCTAGGAGCAACCTACAATGAGCAGTTCTTC. Amino acids: CASSLALGATYNEQFF.

This clone showed up just a few times. This sequence joins TRBV19 and TRBJ1-5; D gene uncertain. Trimming cost V 4 bases and J 10 bases, with 8 bases left between them. CDR3 length equals 11 residues. Per germline, CDR1 LNHDA and CDR2 SQIVND (reference sequence). CDR3 residues: CASSTPSPQHF. The CDR3, as DNA: TGTGCCAGTAGTACACCCTCCCCCCAGCATTTT.

The rearrangement links TRBV12-3 or TRBV12-4 to TRBJ1-5; D unresolved. This CDR3 comprises 12 residues. Trimming pared 3 bases from V and 15 bases from J, leaving 15 bases between. The DNA of the CDR3 is TGTGCCAGCAGTTTTCGGAGAGGGCAGCCGCATTTT. Residues: CASSFRRGQPHF.

The chain carries TRBV6-2 or TRBV6-3 and TRBJ2-5, with 9 positions matching TRBD2. The germline V gene encodes CDR1 MNHEY and CDR2 SVGEGT. Germline trimming cut 0 bases from V and 1 base from J; bases unmatched to any gene: 9. The CDR3 sequence is 18 residues long. The CDR3 reads CASSYSIGLAQTQETQYF. The CDR3 nucleotides read TGTGCCAGCAGTTACTCGATAGGACTAGCGCAGACCCAAGAGACCCAGTACTTC.

This rearrangement joins TRBV6-4 to TRBJ1-5; D uncertain. CDR1 MRHNA and CDR2 SNTAGT come from the germline V gene. The CDR3 spans 15 residues. Trimming pared 2 bases from V and 4 bases from J, leaving 12 bases between. The CDR3 region has the DNA TGTGCCAGCAGTGACCCTGTTATTCATAATCAGCCCCAGCATTTT. It codes for CASSDPVIHNQPQHF.

The chain carries TRBV9 and TRBJ2-5; no reliable D call. The CDR3 covers 14 residues. The V and J ends lost 2 bases and 2 bases respectively, with 10 bases between them. Per germline, CDR1 SGDLS and CDR2 YYNGEE. In DNA form, the CDR3 reads TGTGCCAGCAGCGTTCTTGGCAGTCAAGAGACCCAGTACTTC. Translating gives CASSVLGSQETQYF.

The chain joins TRBV5-4 to TRBJ2-1; D remains ambiguous. The CDR3 length is 13 residues. Germline CDR1 SGHNT, CDR2 YYREEE (reference sequence). Trimming cost V 4 bases and J 6 bases, with 11 bases left between them. CDR3: CASSPRGSNEQFF. The CDR3 nucleotides are TGTGCCAGCAGCCCCCGCGGTAGCAATGAGCAGTTCTTC. The whole variable domain, remainder taken from reference TRBV5-4 and TRBJ2-1, is ETGVTQSPTHLIKTRGQQVTLRCSSQSGHNTVSWYQQALGQGPQFIFQYYREEENGRGNFPPRFSGLQFPNYSSELNVNALELDDSALYLCASSPRGSNEQFFGPGTRLTVL.

This chain uses TRBV30 with TRBJ1-1; a weak D match, TRBD1 (6 bases). The germline V and J ends were trimmed by 2 bases and 6 bases, with 19 bases remaining between them. The germline CDR1 and CDR2 sequences are GTSNPN and SVGIG (reference sequence). The CDR3 extends over 15 amino acids. The chain's CDR3 is CAWSFTPGTPPEAFF. DNA for the CDR3: TGTGCCTGGAGTTTTACCCCCGGGACACCCCCTGAAGCTTTCTTT.

The J gene is TRBJ1-4, the V gene TRBV11-2; TRBD1 matches at 7 bases. V gave up 1 base and J gave up 3 bases; unmatched junction bases: 5. The CDR3 spans 16 residues. Germline V gene data show CDR1 as SGHAT and CDR2 as FQNNGV. The CDR3: CASSLVGQEANEKLFF. In DNA form, the CDR3 reads TGTGCCAGCAGCTTAGTTGGACAGGAGGCTAATGAAAAACTGTTTTTT. The full variable domain, in which reference TRBV11-2 and TRBJ1-4 provide the parts outside the CDR3, is EAGVAQSPRYKIIEKRQSVAFWCNPISGHATLYWYQQILGQGPKLLIQFQNNGVVDDSQLPKDRFSAERLKGVDSTLKIQPAKLEDSAVYLCASSLVGQEANEKLFFGSGTQLSVL.

The rearrangement links TRBV5-6 to TRBJ1-2, with unresolved D. This CDR3 is 17 amino acids long. The ends were cut back, 0 bases at V and 3 bases at J, with 18 bases in the middle. CDR1 and CDR2 from the germline V gene are SGHDT and YYEEEE. CDR3 DNA: TGTGCCAGCAGCTTGGCCCTCGACACAGAGCTATACTATGGCTACACCTTC. It specifies CASSLALDTELYYGYTF.

The rearrangement links TRBV9 to TRBJ2-2, with a possible D match to TRBD1 (6 bases). Per the germline V gene, CDR1 is SGDLS and CDR2 is YYNGEE. The CDR3 covers 12 residues. Trimming removed 4 bases at V and 7 bases at J, with 8 bases between. CDR3: CASSQGLGELFF. The CDR3 DNA reads as TGTGCCAGCAGCCAGGGGCTCGGGGAGCTGTTTTTT.

The chain has TRBV5-6 and TRBJ2-3; 14 bases map to TRBD2. The CDR3 is 16 amino acids. Germline V gene data show CDR1 as SGHDT and CDR2 as YYEEEE. Trimming took 3 bases from V and 5 from J; bases not matched to a gene: 5. CDR3 amino acids: CASSSTSGRVRDTQYF. The CDR3 nucleotides are TGTGCCAGCAGCTCGACTAGCGGGAGGGTCAGAGATACGCAGTATTTT.

The count of this clone is one. The chain joins TRBV5-1 to TRBJ2-7, with TRBD1 matching over 10 bases. Trimming at V came to 4 bases and at J to 6 bases, leaving 10 bases not matched to a gene. The CDR3 has 15 residues. Germline values: CDR1 SGHRS, CDR2 YFSETQ. In nucleotides, the CDR3 is TGCGCCAGCAGCACCTCCGGGACAGGGGCTTCCGAGCAGTACTTC. This sequence encodes CASSTSGTGASEQYF.